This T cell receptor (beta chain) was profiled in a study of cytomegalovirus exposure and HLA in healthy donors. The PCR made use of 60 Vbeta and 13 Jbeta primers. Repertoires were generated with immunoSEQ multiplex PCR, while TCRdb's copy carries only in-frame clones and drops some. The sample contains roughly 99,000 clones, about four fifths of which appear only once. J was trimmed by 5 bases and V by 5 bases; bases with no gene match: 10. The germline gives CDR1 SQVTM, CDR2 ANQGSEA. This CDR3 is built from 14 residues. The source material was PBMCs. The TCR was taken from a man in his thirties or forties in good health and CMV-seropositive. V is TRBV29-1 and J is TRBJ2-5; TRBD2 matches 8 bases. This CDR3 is CSVQLAGSGETQYF. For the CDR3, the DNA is TGCAGCGTTCAGTTAGCGGGGTCCGGGGAGACCCAGTACTTC.